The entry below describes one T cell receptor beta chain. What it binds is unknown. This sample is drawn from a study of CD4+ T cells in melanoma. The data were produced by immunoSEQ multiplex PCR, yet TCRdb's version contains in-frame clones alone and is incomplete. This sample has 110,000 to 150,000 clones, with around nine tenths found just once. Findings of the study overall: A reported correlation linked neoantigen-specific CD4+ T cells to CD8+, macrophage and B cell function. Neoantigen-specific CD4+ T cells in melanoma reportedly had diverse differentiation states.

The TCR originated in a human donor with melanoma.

DNA for the CDR3: TGTGCCTGGAGCTCTGACCGACCCAGGGGCGGGGACGAGCAGTACTTC. Translated: CAWSSDRPRGGDEQYF. V usage is TRBV30 and J usage is TRBJ2-7; D may correspond to TRBD1 or TRBD2 (6 bases each). The CDR3 consists of 16 residues. Germline loops: CDR1 GTSNPN, CDR2 SVGIG (reference sequence). The ends were cut back, 3 bases at V and 5 bases at J, with 23 bases in the middle.